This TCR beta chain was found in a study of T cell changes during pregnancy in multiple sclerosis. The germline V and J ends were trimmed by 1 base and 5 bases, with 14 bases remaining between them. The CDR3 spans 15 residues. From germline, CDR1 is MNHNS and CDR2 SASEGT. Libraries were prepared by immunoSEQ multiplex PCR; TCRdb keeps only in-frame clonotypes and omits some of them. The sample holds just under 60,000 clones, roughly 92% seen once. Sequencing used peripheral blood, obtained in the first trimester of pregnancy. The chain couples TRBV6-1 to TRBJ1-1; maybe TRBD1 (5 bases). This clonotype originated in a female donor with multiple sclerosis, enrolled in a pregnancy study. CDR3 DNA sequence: TGTGCCAGCAGTGAAGTACTCTGGGGGAGGACTGAAGCTTTCTTT. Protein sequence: CASSEVLWGRTEAFF.